Presented here are 4 T cell receptor beta chains from one specimen sequenced in a study of cytomegalovirus exposure and HLA in healthy donors (TCRdb year 2017). Library preparation was by the immunoSEQ multiplex PCR assay. For the multiplex PCR, a mixture combining 60 forward primers for TCR Vbeta segments and 13 reverse primers for TCR Jbeta segments was used. In its TCRdb copy, this immuneACCESS table keeps in-frame sequences only and misses some clones. Where compared with another copy, unresolved V genes explain less than half of these, and the others have no known cause. This sample is represented by about 130,000 clones; around three quarters of them were singletons. The ten largest clones represent about 8.9% of the sample. Sequences were obtained from PBMCs. The receptors come from a man younger than 40 in good health and CMV-seropositive.

For this clone: A junction end diverges from the germline sequence, so it may reflect a read error. J is TRBJ1-2 and V is TRBV2; 9 bases are shared with TRBD1. Germline V gene sequence: CDR1 SNHLY, CDR2 FYNNEI. CDR3 length equals 15 residues. CDR3 residues: CASSEARETGGGGVF. The DNA of the CDR3 is TGTGCCAGCAGTGAAGCGCGGGAGACAGGGGGTGGGGGAGTCTTC. Combining the CDR3 with reference TRBV2 and TRBJ1-2 gives the whole variable domain EPEVTQTPSHQVTQMGQEVILRCVPISNHLYFYWYRQILGQKVEFLVSFYNNEISEKSEIFDDQFSVERPDGSNFTLKIRSTKLEDSAMYFCASSEARETGGGGVFGSGTRLTVV.

This chain joins TRBV6-5 and TRBJ2-5; no reliable D call. Per the germline V gene, CDR1 is MNHEY and CDR2 is SVGAGI. V lost 0 bases, J lost 4 bases, and 12 bases lay in between. The CDR3 has 15 amino acids. The CDR3 is CASSYSISVTETQYF. CDR3 bases: TGTGCCAGCAGTTACTCGATCTCGGTTACAGAGACCCAGTACTTC.

The V gene is TRBV2, the J gene TRBJ1-4; 7 bases are shared with TRBD1. Unmatched junction bases numbered 7, after V lost 3 bases and J lost 6 bases. The CDR3 is made up of 15 amino acids. The V gene's germline CDR1 is SNHLY and CDR2 FYNNEI. CDR3 DNA: TGTGCCAGCAGTGATGCAAAGGGGGCGGATGAAAAACTGTTTTTT. Translated, it gives CASSDAKGADEKLFF.

With regard to this clone: Other DNA sequences in the same sample also yield this CDR3. The chain joins TRBV27 to TRBJ1-1; D is uncertain. Germline loops: CDR1 MNHEY, CDR2 SMNVEV (reference sequence). The length of the CDR3 is 13 residues. Trimming removed 2 bases at V and 1 base at J, with 5 bases between. The CDR3 protein is CASSLTGNTEAFF. The DNA of the CDR3 is TGTGCCAGCAGTTTAACCGGGAACACTGAAGCTTTCTTT.